This T cell receptor (beta chain) emerged from a study of Ad26.COV2.S vaccination and SARS-CoV-2 variants. Whole-study context: Ad26.COV2.S given intramuscularly, once or twice 56 days apart.

V gave up 6 bases and J gave up 1 base; unmatched junction bases: 6. The V gene's germline CDR1 is LGHDT and CDR2 YNNKEL (reference sequence). The CDR3 extends over 15 amino acids. Sequencing used immunoSEQ multiplex PCR; TCRdb keeps in-frame clones, though not all of them. The sample lists under 250,000 clones, about 83% occurring once. The treatment is: 15 to 20 received Ad26.COV2.S at low or high dose, single or two shots; about 5 received placebo; per-sample allocation not given. Samples analyzed were those drawn on day 63 after the first vaccine or placebo injection. Regarding this clone: Its antigen is unidentified.

Study outcomes and limitations: Vaccine recipients and placebo recipients showed similar non-spike TCR breadth.

The chain recombines TRBV3-1 (or the pseudogene TRBV3-2) with TRBJ1-1; TRBD1 matches at 9 bases. Sequenced here: peripheral blood, sampled in a trial of Ad26.COV2.S vaccine versus placebo. The origin of this receptor is a person between 18 and 59 years old who received the Ad26.COV2.S COVID-19 vaccine or a placebo. CDR3 region: CASRSRGQGNTEAFF. The CDR3 coding sequence is TGTGCCAGCAGAAGTCGGGGACAGGGGAACACTGAAGCTTTCTTT.